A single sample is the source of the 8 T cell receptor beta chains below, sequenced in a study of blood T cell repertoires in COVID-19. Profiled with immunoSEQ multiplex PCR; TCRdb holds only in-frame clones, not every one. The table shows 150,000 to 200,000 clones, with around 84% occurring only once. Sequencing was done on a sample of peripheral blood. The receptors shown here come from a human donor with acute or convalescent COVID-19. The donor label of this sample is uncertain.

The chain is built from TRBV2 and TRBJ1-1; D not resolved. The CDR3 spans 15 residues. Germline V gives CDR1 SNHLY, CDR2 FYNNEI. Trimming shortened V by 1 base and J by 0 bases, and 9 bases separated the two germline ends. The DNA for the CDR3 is TGTGCCAGCAGTGAAGTTGGCAGGATGAACACTGAAGCTTTCTTT. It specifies CASSEVGRMNTEAFF.

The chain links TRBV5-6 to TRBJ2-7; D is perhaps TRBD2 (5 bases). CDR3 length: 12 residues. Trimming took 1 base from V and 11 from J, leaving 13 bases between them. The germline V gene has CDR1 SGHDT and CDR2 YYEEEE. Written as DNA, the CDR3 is TGTGCCAGCAGCTTGAGAACGGGGATGGAGTACTTC. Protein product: CASSLRTGMEYF.

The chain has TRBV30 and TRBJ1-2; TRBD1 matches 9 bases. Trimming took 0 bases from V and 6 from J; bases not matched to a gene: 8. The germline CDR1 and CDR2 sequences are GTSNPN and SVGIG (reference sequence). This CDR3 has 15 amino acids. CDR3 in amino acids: CAWSVQGASYNGYTF. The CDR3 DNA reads TGTGCCTGGAGTGTACAGGGGGCCAGTTATAATGGCTACACCTTC.

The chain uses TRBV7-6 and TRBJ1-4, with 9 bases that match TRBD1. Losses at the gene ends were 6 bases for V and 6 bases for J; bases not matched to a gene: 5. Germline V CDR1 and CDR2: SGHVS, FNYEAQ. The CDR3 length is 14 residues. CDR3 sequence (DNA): TGTGCCAGCAGTTGGGGACAGGGCGATGAAAAACTGTTTTTT. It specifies CASSWGQGDEKLFF.

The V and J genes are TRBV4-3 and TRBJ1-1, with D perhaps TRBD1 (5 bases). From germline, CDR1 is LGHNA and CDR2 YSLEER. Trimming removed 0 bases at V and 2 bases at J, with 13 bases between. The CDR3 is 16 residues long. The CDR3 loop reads CASSQDIVRGNTEAFF. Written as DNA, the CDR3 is TGCGCCAGCAGCCAAGATATCGTTAGGGGAAACACTGAAGCTTTCTTT.

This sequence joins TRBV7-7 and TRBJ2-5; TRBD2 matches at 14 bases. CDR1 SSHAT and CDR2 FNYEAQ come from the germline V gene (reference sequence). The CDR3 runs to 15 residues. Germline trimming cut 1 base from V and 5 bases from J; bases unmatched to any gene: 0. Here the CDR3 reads CASSLGLAGGETQYF. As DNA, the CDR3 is TGTGCCAGCAGCTTAGGACTAGCGGGGGGGGAGACCCAGTACTTC.

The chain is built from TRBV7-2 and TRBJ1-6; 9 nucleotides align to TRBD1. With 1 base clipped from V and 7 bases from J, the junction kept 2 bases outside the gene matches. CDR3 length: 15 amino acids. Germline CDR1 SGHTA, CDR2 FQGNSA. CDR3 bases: TGTGCCAGCAGCTTAGAGGGGACAGGGAATTCACCCCTCCACTTT. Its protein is CASSLEGTGNSPLHF. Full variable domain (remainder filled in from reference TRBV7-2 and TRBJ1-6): GAGVSQSPSNKVTEKGKDVELRCDPISGHTALYWYRQSLGQGLEFLIYFQGNSAPDKSGLPSDRFSAERTGGSVSTLTIQRTQQEDSAVYLCASSLEGTGNSPLHFGNGTRLTVT.

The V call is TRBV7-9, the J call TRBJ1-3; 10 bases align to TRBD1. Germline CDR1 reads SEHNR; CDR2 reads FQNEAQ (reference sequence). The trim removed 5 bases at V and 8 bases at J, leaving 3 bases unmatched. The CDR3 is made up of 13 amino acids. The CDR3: CASSRQGAYTIYF. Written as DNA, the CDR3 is TGTGCCAGCAGCAGACAGGGGGCTTACACCATATATTTT.